This T cell receptor (beta chain) derives from a study of CD4+ T cells in melanoma. General study points: Diverse differentiation states were reported for melanoma neoantigen-specific CD4+ T cells. CD8+ T cell, macrophage and B cell function reportedly correlated with neoantigen-specific CD4+ T cells.

Germline CDR1 reads MNHEY; CDR2 reads SVGAGI. Trimming took 7 bases from V and 3 from J, leaving 15 bases between them. This CDR3 is 14 amino acids long. The method was immunoSEQ multiplex PCR; TCRdb's version includes in-frame clones alone and lacks a portion of them. Of roughly 9,600 clones in the sample, more than 60% were seen once. The sample holds one count of this clone. The antigen is undetermined. This sequence joins TRBV6-5 and TRBJ1-2, with D possibly TRBD1 on 6 matching bases. Material: cells from a culture (not recorded whether cultured in vitro). The sequence was obtained from a human donor with melanoma. The CDR3 is CASKEQGFDYGYTF. CDR3 nucleotides: TGTGCCAGCAAAGAACAGGGATTTGACTATGGCTACACCTTC.